This T cell receptor beta chain stems from a study of CD4 and CD8 cells across lung adenocarcinoma regions. Samples came from patients with localized non-small cell lung adenocarcinoma. The V and J ends lost 6 bases and 16 bases respectively, with 13 bases between them. CDR3 size: 10 residues. Germline CDR1 WNHNN, CDR2 SYGVQD (reference sequence). TCRdb recomputed calls from the PCR reads with MiXCR, one row per CDR3 protein. The table lists 7,000 to 8,500 distinct CDR3 sequences, about three fifths of them singletons. This clonotype was observed once. The receptor was derived from a female donor with lung adenocarcinoma. The CD4 and CD8 labels of this study may be unreliable. Sequences were obtained from CD4+ T cells from the center of a lung tumor. The genes are TRBV10-1 and TRBJ2-4; D is possibly TRBD2 (5 bases). In DNA, the CDR3 is TGCGCCAGCAGGGACTCGGAGTTTTACTTC. Translating gives CASRDSEFYF.